Included here is one T cell receptor beta chain sequence, with context. This entry is derived from a study of cytomegalovirus exposure and HLA in healthy donors. PCR used 60 Vbeta primers and 13 Jbeta primers. Clones were sequenced by immunoSEQ multiplex PCR, and TCRdb holds only the in-frame ones, with some missing. The data hold approximately 110,000 clones, with 65% to 85% observed a single time. Germline CDR1 SGHAT, CDR2 FQNNGV. This CDR3 is 14 amino acids long. Between the trimmed V and J ends, which lost 5 bases and 0 bases, there was a span of 10 bases. Sequencing input: PBMCs. This TCR was sampled from a woman in her 30s in good health and CMV-seropositive. This sequence joins TRBV11-2 and TRBJ1-1; maybe TRBD1 (5 bases). CDR3 sequence reads: CASSLDSLNTEAFF. DNA for the CDR3: TGTGCCAGCAGCCTTGACAGCTTGAACACTGAAGCTTTCTTT.